The rows below give T cell receptor beta chains drawn from one sample of a study of shared clonotypes between healthy human individuals. Repertoires were generated with immunoSEQ multiplex PCR, while TCRdb's copy carries only in-frame clones and drops some. The sample holds some 2.3 million clones, 85% to 95% seen once. Sequencing was done on a sample of naive CD4+ T cells from PBMCs. The receptors come from a man aged 18-30 years in good health. Some clones in this sample may be carry-over from other donors' samples. Each CDR3 is given with its conserved first and last residue. A D gene is named only where the DNA matches it firmly. Not every row has a clone size; where given, it reads once, few, many or a size class.

D gene: TRBD2
clone size: .
J gene: TRBJ2-2
V gene: TRBV5-4
CDR3 protein: CASSSGSGGRYTGELFF
CDR3 DNA: TGTGCCAGCAGCTCAGGGTCGGGCGGGAGATACACCGGGGAGCTGTTTTTT

D gene: TRBD2
clone size: .
J gene: TRBJ2-3
V gene: TRBV19
CDR3 protein: CASSIRGRATADTQYF
CDR3 DNA: TGTGCCAGTAGTATACGCGGGAGGGCCACTGCAGATACGCAGTATTTT

D gene: TRBD2
clone size: once
J gene: TRBJ2-1
V gene: TRBV28
CDR3 protein: CASSEGLAGAIYNEQFF
CDR3 DNA: TGTGCCAGCAGTGAAGGACTAGCGGGAGCCATTTACAATGAGCAGTTCTTC

D gene: .
clone size: .
J gene: TRBJ1-1
V gene: TRBV4-1
CDR3 protein: CASSRDGLNTEAFF
CDR3 DNA: TGCGCCAGCAGCAGAGACGGACTGAACACTGAAGCTTTCTTT

D gene: TRBD1
clone size: .
J gene: TRBJ2-1
V gene: TRBV28
CDR3 protein: CASQTGVLYYEQFF
CDR3 DNA: TGTGCCAGTCAGACAGGGGTATTATACTATGAGCAGTTCTTC

D gene: .
clone size: .
J gene: TRBJ1-3
V gene: TRBV5-1
CDR3 protein: CASSLAGESGNTIYF
CDR3 DNA: TGCGCCAGCAGCCTCGCCGGGGAATCTGGAAACACCATATATTTT

D gene: TRBD2
clone size: .
J gene: TRBJ2-1
V gene: TRBV9
CDR3 protein: CASSVVGTSGYNEQFF
CDR3 DNA: TGTGCCAGCAGCGTAGTGGGGACTAGCGGATACAATGAGCAGTTCTTC

D gene: .
clone size: .
J gene: TRBJ2-5
V gene: TRBV5-1
CDR3 protein: CASSDVPAETQYF
CDR3 DNA: TGCGCCAGCAGCGACGTCCCCGCTGAGACCCAGTACTTC

D gene: TRBD2
clone size: .
J gene: TRBJ2-7
V gene: TRBV7-3
CDR3 protein: CASSTGLAQRSTYEQYF
CDR3 DNA: TGTGCCAGCAGCACTGGACTAGCGCAACGATCAACCTACGAGCAGTACTTC

D gene: .
clone size: .
J gene: TRBJ1-2
V gene: TRBV7-8
CDR3 protein: CASSLMGGRGFRGYTF
CDR3 DNA: TGTGCCAGCAGCTTAATGGGCGGCAGGGGATTTCGGGGCTACACCTTC

D gene: .
clone size: .
J gene: TRBJ1-1
V gene: TRBV5-6
CDR3 protein: CASSSNTEAFF
CDR3 DNA: TGTGCCAGCAGCTCCAACACTGAAGCTTTCTTT

D gene: TRBD1
clone size: .
J gene: TRBJ2-7
V gene: TRBV6-5
CDR3 protein: CASSVDRGHAYEQYF
CDR3 DNA: TGTGCCAGCAGCGTCGACAGGGGGCATGCCTACGAGCAGTACTTC

D gene: TRBD2
clone size: .
J gene: TRBJ2-1
V gene: TRBV15
CDR3 protein: CATSRDRLAGVKFF
CDR3 DNA: TGTGCCACCAGCAGAGATAGGCTAGCGGGAGTTAAGTTCTTC

D gene: .
clone size: .
J gene: TRBJ1-2
V gene: TRBV4-1
CDR3 protein: CASSQGSAVNYGYTF
CDR3 DNA: TGCGCCAGCAGCCAAGGGTCGGCAGTTAACTATGGCTACACCTTC

D gene: .
clone size: .
J gene: TRBJ1-1
V gene: TRBV7-9
CDR3 protein: CASSLDAGPNTEAFF
CDR3 DNA: TGTGCCAGCAGCTTAGATGCAGGTCCGAACACTGAAGCTTTCTTT

D gene: .
clone size: .
J gene: TRBJ2-3
V gene: TRBV18
CDR3 protein: CASKGTGRADTQYF
CDR3 DNA: TGTGCCTCCAAGGGGACGGGACGCGCAGATACGCAGTATTTT

D gene: .
clone size: .
J gene: TRBJ1-2
V gene: TRBV7-8
CDR3 protein: CASSEQNNYGYTF
CDR3 DNA: TGTGCCAGCAGCGAACAGAATAACTATGGCTACACCTTC

D gene: .
clone size: few
J gene: TRBJ1-5
V gene: TRBV19
CDR3 protein: CASSSTETNQPQHF
CDR3 DNA: TGTGCCAGTAGTTCGACGGAAACCAATCAGCCCCAGCATTTT

D gene: .
clone size: .
J gene: TRBJ2-5
V gene: TRBV14
CDR3 protein: CASSQNVAPQETQYF
CDR3 DNA: TGTGCCAGCAGCCAAAACGTCGCACCCCAAGAGACCCAGTACTTC

D gene: TRBD1
clone size: few
J gene: TRBJ1-5
V gene: TRBV19
CDR3 protein: CASRPMDRLSQPQHF
CDR3 DNA: TGTGCCAGTAGGCCGATGGACAGGCTAAGTCAGCCCCAGCATTTT

D gene: TRBD2
clone size: .
J gene: TRBJ2-7
V gene: TRBV5-1
CDR3 protein: CASSLAGGSSYEQYF
CDR3 DNA: TGCGCCAGCAGTCTAGCGGGAGGGTCGTCCTACGAGCAGTACTTC

D gene: .
clone size: .
J gene: TRBJ2-7
V gene: TRBV11-2
CDR3 protein: CASSPLGAISYEQYF
CDR3 DNA: TGTGCCAGCAGCCCACTAGGGGCCATTTCCTACGAGCAGTACTTC

D gene: .
clone size: few
J gene: TRBJ2-2
V gene: TRBV10-1
CDR3 protein: CASPTGTHTGELFF
CDR3 DNA: TGCGCCAGCCCCACGGGGACCCACACCGGGGAGCTGTTTTTT